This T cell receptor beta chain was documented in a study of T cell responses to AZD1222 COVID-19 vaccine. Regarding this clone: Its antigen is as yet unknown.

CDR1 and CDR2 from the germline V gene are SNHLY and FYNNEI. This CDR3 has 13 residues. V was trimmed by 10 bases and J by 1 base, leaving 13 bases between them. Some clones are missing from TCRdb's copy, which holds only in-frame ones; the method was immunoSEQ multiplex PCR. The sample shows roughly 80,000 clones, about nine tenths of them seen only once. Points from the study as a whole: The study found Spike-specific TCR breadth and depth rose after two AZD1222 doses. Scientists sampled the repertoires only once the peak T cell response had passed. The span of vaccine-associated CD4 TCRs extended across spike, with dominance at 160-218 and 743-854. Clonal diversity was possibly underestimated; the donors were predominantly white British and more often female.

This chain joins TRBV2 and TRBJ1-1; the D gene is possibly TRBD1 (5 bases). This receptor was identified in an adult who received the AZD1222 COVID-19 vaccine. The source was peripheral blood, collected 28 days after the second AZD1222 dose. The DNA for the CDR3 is TGTGCCAAAGAGGCAGGGAGGAACACTGAAGCTTTCTTT. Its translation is CAKEAGRNTEAFF.